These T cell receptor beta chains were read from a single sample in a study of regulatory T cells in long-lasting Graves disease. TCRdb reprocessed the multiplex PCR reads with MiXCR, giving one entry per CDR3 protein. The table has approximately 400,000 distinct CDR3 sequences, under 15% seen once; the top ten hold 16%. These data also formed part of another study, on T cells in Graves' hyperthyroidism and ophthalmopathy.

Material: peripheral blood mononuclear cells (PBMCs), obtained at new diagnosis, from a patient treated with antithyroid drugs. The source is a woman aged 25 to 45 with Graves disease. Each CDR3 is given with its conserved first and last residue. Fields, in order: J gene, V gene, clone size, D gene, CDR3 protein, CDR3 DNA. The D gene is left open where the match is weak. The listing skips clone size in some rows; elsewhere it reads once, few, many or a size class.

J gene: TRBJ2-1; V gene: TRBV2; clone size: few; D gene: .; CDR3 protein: CASSENWEQFF; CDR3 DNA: TGTGCCAGCAGTGAAAACTGGGAGCAGTTCTTC
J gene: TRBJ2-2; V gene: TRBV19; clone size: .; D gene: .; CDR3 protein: CASSRLENTGELFF; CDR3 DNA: TGTGCCAGTAGTCGACTAGAGAACACCGGGGAGCTGTTTTTT
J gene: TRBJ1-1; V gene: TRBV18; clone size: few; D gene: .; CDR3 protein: CASSPSAGFPPEAFF; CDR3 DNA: TGTGCCAGCTCACCGAGCGCAGGGTTTCCCCCTGAAGCTTTCTTT
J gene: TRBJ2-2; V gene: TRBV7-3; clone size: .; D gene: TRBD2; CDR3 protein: CASSLKVGTMNGELFF; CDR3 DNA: TGTGCCAGCAGCTTAAAAGTCGGGACTATGAACGGGGAGCTGTTTTTT
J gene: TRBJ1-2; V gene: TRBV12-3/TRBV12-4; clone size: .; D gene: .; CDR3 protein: CASSPAGYGYTF; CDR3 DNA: TGTGCCAGCAGTCCCGCGGGGTATGGCTACACCTTC
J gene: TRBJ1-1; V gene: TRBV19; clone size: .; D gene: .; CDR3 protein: CASSIGSMNTEAFF; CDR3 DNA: TGTGCCAGTAGTATTGGCAGTATGAACACTGAAGCTTTCTTT
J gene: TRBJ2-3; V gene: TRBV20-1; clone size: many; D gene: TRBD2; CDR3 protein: CSARVAGPSTDTQYF; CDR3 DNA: TGCAGTGCTAGAGTAGCGGGACCTAGCACAGATACGCAGTATTTT
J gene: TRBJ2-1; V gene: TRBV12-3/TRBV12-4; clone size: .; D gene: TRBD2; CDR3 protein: CASSLRGASGAYNEQFF; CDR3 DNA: TGTGCCAGCAGTTTGCGGGGGGCTAGCGGGGCTTACAATGAGCAGTTCTTC
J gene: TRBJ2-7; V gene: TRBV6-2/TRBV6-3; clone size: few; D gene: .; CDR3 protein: CASGNEQYF; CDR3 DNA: TGTGCCAGCGGAAACGAGCAGTACTTC
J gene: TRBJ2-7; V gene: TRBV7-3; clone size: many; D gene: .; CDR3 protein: CASSLTVTTSSYEQYF; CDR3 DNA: TGTGCCAGCAGCTTAACGGTCACTACGAGCTCCTACGAGCAGTACTTC
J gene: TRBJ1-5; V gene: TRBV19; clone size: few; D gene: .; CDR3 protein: CASSIVPPLYSNQPQHF; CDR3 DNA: TGTGCCAGTAGTATAGTCCCCCCACTGTATAGCAATCAGCCCCAGCATTTT
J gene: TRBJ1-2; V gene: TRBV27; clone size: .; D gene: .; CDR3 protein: CASSLGGVNYGYTF; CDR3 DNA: TGTGCCAGCAGTCTGGGGGGCGTCAACTATGGCTACACCTTC
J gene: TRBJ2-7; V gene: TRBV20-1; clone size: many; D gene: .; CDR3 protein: CSARDLGRESYEQYF; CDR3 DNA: TGCAGTGCTAGAGATCTTGGACGGGAAAGCTACGAGCAGTACTTC
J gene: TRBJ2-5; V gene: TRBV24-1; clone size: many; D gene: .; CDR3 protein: CATSDLREPEETQYF; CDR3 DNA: TGTGCCACCAGTGATTTGCGTGAGCCCGAAGAGACCCAGTACTTC
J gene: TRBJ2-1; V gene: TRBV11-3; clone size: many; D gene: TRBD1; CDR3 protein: CASSGGQGVSDNEQFF; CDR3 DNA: TGTGCCAGCAGCGGAGGACAGGGGGTCTCCGACAATGAGCAGTTCTTC
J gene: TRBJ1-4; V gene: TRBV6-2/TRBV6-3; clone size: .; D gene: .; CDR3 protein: CASNRNGGATNEKLFF; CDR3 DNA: TGTGCCAGCAATCGAAACGGGGGTGCAACTAATGAAAAACTGTTTTTT
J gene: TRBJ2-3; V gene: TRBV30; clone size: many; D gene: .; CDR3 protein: CAWGGEGIIDTQYF; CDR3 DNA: TGTGCCTGGGGGGGTGAGGGAATAATAGATACGCAGTATTTT
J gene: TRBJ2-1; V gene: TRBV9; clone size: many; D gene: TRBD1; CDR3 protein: CASSGGTGLYNEQFF; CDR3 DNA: TGTGCCAGCAGCGGCGGGACAGGACTCTACAATGAGCAGTTCTTC
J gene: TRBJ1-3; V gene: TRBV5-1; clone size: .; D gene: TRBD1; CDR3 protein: CASSAGQGSGNTIYF; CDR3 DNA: TGCGCCAGCAGCGCGGGACAGGGGTCTGGAAACACCATATATTTT
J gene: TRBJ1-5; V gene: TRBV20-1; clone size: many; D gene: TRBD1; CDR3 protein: CSAADRRVPNQPQHF; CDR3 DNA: TGCAGTGCTGCGGACAGGAGGGTCCCTAATCAGCCCCAGCATTTT